The 29 T cell receptor beta chains below all came from one sample that was sequenced in a study of early T cells in non-severe SARS-CoV-2 infection. TCRdb re-analysed the 5' RACE reads in MiXCR, keeping a single row per CDR3 protein. Of 75,000 to 90,000 distinct CDR3 sequences in the sample, less than 8% were seen once. Sequencing input: whole blood. These receptors were obtained from an adult who was a healthcare worker with PCR-confirmed SARS-CoV-2 infection or an uninfected control (not recorded which).

There are a few counts of this clonotype. The V gene is TRBV11-2, the J gene TRBJ1-2; 8 nucleotides line up with TRBD1. The ends lost 5 bases at V and 7 bases at J; junction bases unmatched: 6. CDR3 length: 13 amino acids. Germline-derived CDR1 and CDR2 are SGHAT and FQNNGV. The CDR3: CASSVDRAIGYTF. CDR3 coding DNA: TGTGCCAGCAGCGTGGACAGGGCCATTGGCTACACCTTC. Full variable domain (outside the CDR3, taken from reference TRBV11-2 and TRBJ1-2): EAGVAQSPRYKIIEKRQSVAFWCNPISGHATLYWYQQILGQGPKLLIQFQNNGVVDDSQLPKDRFSAERLKGVDSTLKIQPAKLEDSAVYLCASSVDRAIGYTFGSGTRLTVV.

This clonotype was seen many times. The gene calls are TRBV18 and TRBJ2-7, with no clear D. V was cut by 6 bases and J by 4 bases, with 13 bases left in between. The CDR3 has 13 amino acids. CDR1 is KGHSH, CDR2 LQKENI, per germline. The CDR3 spells CASSARPEYEQYF. DNA for the CDR3: TGTGCCAGCTCCGCTCGACCGGAGTACGAGCAGTACTTC.

In this sample, this clonotype turned up once. The CDR3 DNA follows: TGCAGTGCTAGAGCCAGCGGGAGGGCCTCCGGGGAGCTGTTTTTT. It encodes CSARASGRASGELFF. The chain uses TRBV20-1 and TRBJ2-2; 10 bases align to TRBD2. V dropped 1 base and J dropped 6; count of bases not matched to a gene: 5. Germline-derived CDR1 and CDR2 are DFQATT and SNEGSKA (reference sequence). This CDR3 contains 15 residues.

The chain recombines TRBV6-5 with TRBJ2-3; TRBD2 matches 10 bases. The germline CDR1 and CDR2 sequences are MNHEY and SVGAGI. The junction had 9 bases not matched to a gene; V was cut back by 6 bases and J by 0 bases. This CDR3 contains 17 residues. The CDR3 protein is CASSSPRTSGSTDTQYF. The DNA of the CDR3 is TGTGCCAGCAGCTCTCCTAGGACTAGCGGAAGCACAGATACGCAGTATTTT.

A note on this clonotype: Just one base apart from a much larger clone, this may be a read error. The chain is built from TRBV29-1 and TRBJ1-1, with D perhaps TRBD1 (5 bases). The CDR3 is made up of 12 amino acids. Per germline, CDR1 SQVTM and CDR2 ANQGSEA. The CDR3 sequence: CSVAERGAEAYF. Written as DNA, the CDR3 is TGCAGCGTTGCTGAACGGGGCGCTGAAGCTTACTTT.

V gene TRBV20-1 combines with J gene TRBJ2-7, with 8 bases fitting TRBD2. After removal of 1 base from V and 0 bases from J, the junction contained 8 bases not matched to a gene. CDR1 and CDR2 (germline): DFQATT, SNEGSKA (reference sequence). The CDR3 is 16 residues long. The CDR3 sequence: CSARALGLDNSYEQYF. CDR3 nucleotides: TGCAGTGCTAGAGCCTTGGGACTAGACAACTCCTACGAGCAGTACTTC.

This clonotype has only a few counts. CDR3 sequence reads: CASSYERTTVYGYTF. In nucleotides, the CDR3 is TGTGCCAGCAGTTACGAGAGGACGACCGTCTATGGCTACACCTTC. This chain uses TRBV6-2 or TRBV6-3 with TRBJ1-2; D unclear. The germline CDR1 and CDR2 sequences are MNHEY and SVGEGT. Trimming removed 2 bases from V and 4 bases from J, with 14 bases in between. The CDR3 totals 15 residues.

This clonotype was seen at least ten times. V is TRBV20-1 and J is TRBJ2-4; 9 nucleotides agree with TRBD2. The CDR3 runs 13 residues. Trimming at V came to 0 bases and at J to 10 bases, leaving 4 bases not matched to a gene. Germline lookup yields CDR1 DFQATT and CDR2 SNEGSKA (reference sequence). The CDR3 loop is CSAREAGGRIQYF. The CDR3 coding sequence is TGCAGTGCTAGAGAAGCGGGAGGTCGGATTCAGTACTTC.

This clonotype was seen repeatedly, ten times or more. J is TRBJ2-7 and V is TRBV14; 13 bases line up with TRBD2. CDR1 and CDR2 (germline): SGHDN, FVKESK. The CDR3 runs to 15 residues. Trimming at V came to 4 bases and at J to 5 bases, leaving 5 bases not matched to a gene. CDR3: CASSRLAGGPHEQYF. The CDR3, as DNA: TGTGCCAGCAGCCGACTAGCGGGAGGCCCCCACGAGCAGTACTTC.

At least ten counts were recorded for this clonotype. The V and J genes are TRBV4-3 and TRBJ1-1; D might be TRBD1 (6 bases). This CDR3 comprises 14 residues. V was shortened by 3 bases and J by 5 bases, with 13 bases between the two germline ends. The V gene's germline CDR1 is LGHNA and CDR2 YSLEER. CDR3 protein: CASSQAGEGTEAFF. The CDR3, as DNA: TGCGCCAGCAGCCAGGCAGGGGAAGGAACTGAAGCTTTCTTT.

This clonotype has a count of ten or more. The rearrangement links TRBV18 to TRBJ1-3, with TRBD1 matching 8 bases. Germline CDR1 reads KGHSH; CDR2 reads LQKENI. With V trimmed by 2 bases and J by 14 bases, 11 bases remained unmatched. This CDR3 is 14 amino acids long. CDR3 region: CASSPATGQGLLYF. In nucleotides, the CDR3 is TGTGCCAGCTCACCAGCGACCGGACAGGGCTTATTATATTTT.

This clonotype has only a few counts. The chain uses TRBV6-2 or TRBV6-3 and TRBJ1-2; D is undetermined. CDR1 is MNHEY, CDR2 SVGEGT, per germline. V lost 2 bases, J lost 4 bases, and 2 bases lay in between. CDR3 length equals 11 residues. The CDR3 DNA reads as TGTGCCAGCAGTTACGGCTATGGCTACACCTTC. Protein sequence: CASSYGYGYTF.

The chain uses TRBV3-1 and TRBJ2-2; D is perhaps TRBD1 (6 bases). V lost 2 bases and J lost 0, with 10 bases in between. This CDR3 has 16 amino acids. CDR1 is LGHDT, CDR2 YNNKEL, per germline (reference sequence). For the CDR3, the DNA is TGTGCCAGCAGCCAATACAGGGCCTCGAACACCGGGGAGCTGTTTTTT. The encoded protein is CASSQYRASNTGELFF.

This clonotype turned up a few times. The V gene is TRBV27, the J gene TRBJ1-2; D ambiguous. V was cut by 6 bases and J by 5 bases, with 16 bases left in between. The CDR3 contains 14 residues. In germline, CDR1 is MNHEY, CDR2 SMNVEV (reference sequence). Here the CDR3 DNA reads TGTGCCAGCAGGCCTTTGGAGGATAAATATGGCTACACCTTC. This encodes CASRPLEDKYGYTF.

The V and J genes are TRBV28 and TRBJ1-5; tentative D call: TRBD1 (6 bases). Germline V CDR1 and CDR2: MDHEN, SYDVKM. This CDR3 has 13 amino acids. With 6 bases removed from V and 3 bases from J, the gap between germline ends came to 9 bases. The CDR3 loop is CASRTGPNQPQHF. Here the CDR3 DNA reads TGTGCCAGCAGAACAGGGCCCAATCAGCCCCAGCATTTT.

At least ten counts were recorded for this clonotype. The J gene is TRBJ2-5, the V gene TRBV5-4; 7 bases agree with TRBD2. Germline V gives CDR1 SGHNT, CDR2 YYREEE (reference sequence). The CDR3 runs 14 residues. V shed 7 bases and J 2 bases; nucleotides not matched to a gene: 8. As DNA, the CDR3 is TGTGCCAGCCGAGCGTCGGGGGGACAAGAGACCCAGTACTTC. Protein: CASRASGGQETQYF.

There are many counts of this clonotype. The rearrangement uses TRBV4-2 and TRBJ2-1, with 10 nucleotides matching TRBD2. The ends lost 1 base at V and 9 bases at J; junction bases unmatched: 9. In germline, CDR1 is LGHNA, CDR2 YNFKEQ. The CDR3 totals 16 residues. DNA for the CDR3: TGTGCCAGCAGCCAAGCCCCTAGCGGGAGAGAGATTGAGCAGTTCTTC. The encoded protein is CASSQAPSGREIEQFF.

Many counts were recorded for this clonotype. This chain connects TRBV12-3 or TRBV12-4 to TRBJ2-2; no clear D gene. The CDR3 consists of 15 residues. Trimming stripped 6 bases from V and 1 base from J, with 12 bases between. This chain's CDR3 is CASSLRAQNTGELFF. The CDR3 coding sequence is TGTGCCAGCAGCCTCCGGGCCCAGAACACCGGGGAGCTGTTTTTT.

The chain combines TRBV5-5 with TRBJ2-3; D may be TRBD2 (6 bases). This CDR3 comprises 16 residues. Germline CDR1 and CDR2: SGHKS and YYEKEE (reference sequence). V was pared by 0 bases and J by 0 bases, with 11 bases between. CDR3 region: CASSLVLGGSTDTQYF. The CDR3, as DNA: TGTGCCAGCAGCTTGGTGCTGGGGGGTAGCACAGATACGCAGTATTTT.

The V gene is TRBV20-1, the J gene TRBJ1-2; no firm D call. Trimming pared 6 bases from V and 1 base from J, leaving 12 bases between. This CDR3 spans 13 amino acids. Per germline, CDR1 DFQATT and CDR2 SNEGSKA (reference sequence). The CDR3 DNA reads as TGCAGTGCGACAAAACCGGGTAACTATGGCTACACCTTC. This translates into CSATKPGNYGYTF.

This clonotype was picked up many times. The J gene is TRBJ2-5, the V gene TRBV5-1; 7 nucleotides agree with TRBD1. CDR3 length: 15 residues. CDR1 is SGHRS, CDR2 YFSETQ, per germline. V lost 4 bases and J lost 0; bases outside the gene matches: 6. CDR3 protein: CASSPGTAYQETQYF. The CDR3 nucleotides are TGCGCCAGCAGCCCCGGGACAGCGTACCAAGAGACCCAGTACTTC.

V is TRBV4-2 and J is TRBJ2-3; a possible D gene is TRBD1 (7 bases). Deletions cut 3 bases from V and 0 bases from J, with 13 bases between. Germline lookup yields CDR1 LGHNA and CDR2 YNFKEQ. This CDR3 spans 16 amino acids. This CDR3 is CASSQDYRGSTDTQYF. In DNA, the CDR3 is TGTGCCAGCAGCCAGGACTACAGGGGTAGCACAGATACGCAGTATTTT.

This clonotype was counted a few times. The chain recombines TRBV11-2 with TRBJ1-2; D uncertain. The germline CDR1 and CDR2 sequences are SGHAT and FQNNGV. The V end was cut by 8 bases, the J end by 1 base, with 14 bases between. CDR3 length: 14 amino acids. The CDR3 reads CASSPRPGNYGYTF. CDR3 DNA: TGTGCCAGCTCGCCTCGGCCGGGTAACTATGGCTACACCTTC.

The chain employs TRBV29-1 and TRBJ2-2; tentatively, D is TRBD2 (5 bases). Trimming removed 3 bases at V and 7 bases at J, with 12 bases between. The length of the CDR3 is 13 residues. Germline values: CDR1 SQVTM, CDR2 ANQGSEA. CDR3 residues: CSVERAPGGELFF. The CDR3 DNA reads TGCAGCGTTGAGCGGGCGCCAGGCGGGGAGCTGTTTTTT.

This clonotype has a count of ten or more. This CDR3 reads CASSPASSGGADTQYF. The CDR3 bases are TGTGCCAGCTCACCCGCCTCTAGCGGGGGGGCAGATACGCAGTATTTT. The chain couples TRBV18 to TRBJ2-3; 12 bases map to TRBD2. The CDR3 has 16 residues. V was clipped by 3 bases and J by 4 bases; unmatched bases: 5. The germline V gene encodes CDR1 KGHSH and CDR2 LQKENI.

This clonotype was seen at least ten times. This rearrangement joins TRBV27 to TRBJ2-6; perhaps TRBD2 as D (5 bases). Deletions cut 1 base from V and 1 base from J, with 11 bases between. In germline, CDR1 is MNHEY, CDR2 SMNVEV (reference sequence). The CDR3 loop spans 17 amino acids. The CDR3 DNA is TGTGCCAGCAGTTTATTTAGTGGGGAGTCTGGGGCCAACGTCCTGACTTTC. Encoded protein: CASSLFSGESGANVLTF.

The rearrangement links TRBV5-1 to TRBJ1-5; 8 nucleotides line up with TRBD1. V was clipped by 0 bases and J by 6 bases; unmatched bases: 2. This CDR3 contains 14 residues. Looked up from germline, CDR1 is SGHRS and CDR2 is YFSETQ. CDR3 protein: CASSLGQGIQPQHF. CDR3 bases: TGCGCCAGCAGCTTGGGACAGGGGATTCAGCCCCAGCATTTT.

This clonotype was observed at least ten times. This chain uses TRBV2 with TRBJ1-1; a possible D gene is TRBD1 (5 bases). The CDR3 runs to 15 residues. Trimming stripped 2 bases from V and 5 bases from J, with 15 bases between. Germline V gene sequence: CDR1 SNHLY, CDR2 FYNNEI. DNA of the CDR3: TGTGCCAGCAGTGAAATGAGGGGCCTCGAGACTGAAGCTTTCTTT. This sequence encodes CASSEMRGLETEAFF.

This clonotype came up many times. The chain uses TRBV4-1 and TRBJ1-1; TRBD1 might be the D (5 bases). This CDR3 has 16 residues. Germline V gene sequence: CDR1 MGHRA, CDR2 YSYEKL. With 1 base removed from V and 0 bases from J, the gap between germline ends came to 12 bases. In DNA, the CDR3 is TGCGCCAGCAGCCAAGTTGATGAAGGGGTGAACACTGAAGCTTTCTTT. Translating it yields CASSQVDEGVNTEAFF.